This T cell receptor (beta chain) was found in a study of blood T cell repertoires in COVID-19. Turning to the study itself: The samples span acute and convalescent COVID-19 from the United States, Italy and Spain. In each case, the material was cDNA or gDNA derived from T cells, B-cell-depleted T cells, or PBMCs.

Original processing notes: Quantification of nucleated cells was approximated via reference gene primer amplification. Here immunoSEQ multiplex PCR was the method, and the copy in TCRdb shows in-frame clones only, minus some. The V and J calls and the clone size are those of that table, but D and trimming were determined from the DNA. The data contain about 260,000 clones, more than 80% of them singletons. This CDR3 contains 14 residues. Trimming left V 2 bases short and J 7 bases short, with 14 bases between. From germline, CDR1 is MGHRA and CDR2 YSYEKL. The material sequenced was peripheral blood. This receptor was identified in a woman in her thirties or forties with acute or convalescent COVID-19. The chain couples TRBV4-1 to TRBJ1-2; tentatively, D is TRBD1 (5 bases). The CDR3 reads CASSQFVGGSGYTF. CDR3 in DNA: TGCGCCAGCAGCCAATTTGTCGGGGGTTCTGGCTACACCTTC.